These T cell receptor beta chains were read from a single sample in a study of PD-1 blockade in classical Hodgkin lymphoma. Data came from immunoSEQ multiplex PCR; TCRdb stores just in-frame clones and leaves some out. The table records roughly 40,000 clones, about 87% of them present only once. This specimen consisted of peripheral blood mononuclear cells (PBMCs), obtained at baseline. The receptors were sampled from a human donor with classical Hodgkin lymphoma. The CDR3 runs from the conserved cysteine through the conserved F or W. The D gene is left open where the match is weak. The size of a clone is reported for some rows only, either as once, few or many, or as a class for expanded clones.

CDR3 protein: CASSLGGGVAGVYEQYF; J gene: TRBJ2-7; D gene: TRBD2; clone size: -; V gene: TRBV5-4
CDR3 protein: CASSVAGTSGGAYNEQFF; J gene: TRBJ2-1; D gene: TRBD2; clone size: -; V gene: TRBV6-1
CDR3 protein: CASSERVAGGEAFF; J gene: TRBJ1-1; D gene: -; clone size: -; V gene: TRBV2
CDR3 protein: CASSLGRQGQAFF; J gene: TRBJ1-1; D gene: -; clone size: -; V gene: TRBV7-8
CDR3 protein: CASSFTSGAGDEQFF; J gene: TRBJ2-1; D gene: TRBD2; clone size: -; V gene: TRBV7-9
CDR3 protein: CASSLSGEEKLFF; J gene: TRBJ1-4; D gene: -; clone size: few; V gene: TRBV28
CDR3 protein: CASSPAQGAMNTEAFF; J gene: TRBJ1-1; D gene: TRBD1; clone size: -; V gene: TRBV18
CDR3 protein: CASSLPPRLAGGKYNEQFF; J gene: TRBJ2-1; D gene: TRBD2; clone size: few; V gene: TRBV7-6
CDR3 protein: CASSPRGGPPYNEQFF; J gene: TRBJ2-1; D gene: -; clone size: -; V gene: TRBV9
CDR3 protein: CAISDHMRGVQYF; J gene: TRBJ2-7; D gene: -; clone size: -; V gene: TRBV10-3
CDR3 protein: CASSFGGAGQPQHF; J gene: TRBJ1-5; D gene: -; clone size: -; V gene: TRBV5-4
CDR3 protein: CASSLLQGKQYF; J gene: TRBJ2-7; D gene: TRBD1; clone size: few; V gene: TRBV7-6
CDR3 protein: CASSFASARGGEKLFF; J gene: TRBJ1-4; D gene: TRBD1; clone size: -; V gene: TRBV5-4
CDR3 protein: CAISVSYQPQHF; J gene: TRBJ1-5; D gene: -; clone size: -; V gene: TRBV10-3
CDR3 protein: CASSALAGGRDTQYF; J gene: TRBJ2-3; D gene: TRBD2; clone size: -; V gene: TRBV5-1
CDR3 protein: CASSPTRVAKETQYF; J gene: TRBJ2-5; D gene: -; clone size: -; V gene: TRBV28
CDR3 protein: CASSLERGRKTEAFF; J gene: TRBJ1-1; D gene: -; clone size: -; V gene: TRBV5-5
CDR3 protein: CAISESGGNEQFF; J gene: TRBJ2-1; D gene: -; clone size: -; V gene: TRBV10-3
CDR3 protein: CASSLQGAYNSPLHF; J gene: TRBJ1-6; D gene: TRBD1; clone size: -; V gene: TRBV5-1
CDR3 protein: CSVGQAYEQYF; J gene: TRBJ2-7; D gene: TRBD1; clone size: -; V gene: TRBV29-1
CDR3 protein: CASSVSVLGALEQYF; J gene: TRBJ2-7; D gene: -; clone size: -; V gene: TRBV9
CDR3 protein: CASSPASMSEQYF; J gene: TRBJ2-7; D gene: -; clone size: -; V gene: TRBV18
CDR3 protein: CASSLGTGTSSYNEQFF; J gene: TRBJ2-1; D gene: TRBD2; clone size: -; V gene: TRBV11-3
CDR3 protein: CASSLFGNGNQPQHF; J gene: TRBJ1-5; D gene: -; clone size: once; V gene: TRBV7-2
CDR3 protein: CASREGGTDTQYF; J gene: TRBJ2-3; D gene: -; clone size: -; V gene: TRBV2
CDR3 protein: CSVEVGNANTEAFF; J gene: TRBJ1-1; D gene: -; clone size: few; V gene: TRBV29-1
CDR3 protein: CASSQEEAVLFGNTEAFF; J gene: TRBJ1-1; D gene: -; clone size: -; V gene: TRBV4-1
CDR3 protein: CASSPWTGGSYNEQFF; J gene: TRBJ2-1; D gene: TRBD1; clone size: -; V gene: TRBV7-9
CDR3 protein: CASSPRTGRHEQYF; J gene: TRBJ2-7; D gene: TRBD1; clone size: -; V gene: TRBV6-5
CDR3 protein: CASSEYSFHNQPQHF; J gene: TRBJ1-5; D gene: -; clone size: -; V gene: TRBV6-1
CDR3 protein: CASSPGVATNEKLFF; J gene: TRBJ1-4; D gene: -; clone size: -; V gene: TRBV18
CDR3 protein: CAISEMGGGNQPQHF; J gene: TRBJ1-5; D gene: -; clone size: -; V gene: TRBV10-3
CDR3 protein: CASSASLGTGYGYTF; J gene: TRBJ1-2; D gene: TRBD1; clone size: -; V gene: TRBV2
CDR3 protein: CAISESPLAGGDNEQFF; J gene: TRBJ2-1; D gene: TRBD2; clone size: -; V gene: TRBV10-3
CDR3 protein: CASSLYLTTISSTDTQYF; J gene: TRBJ2-3; D gene: -; clone size: once; V gene: TRBV7-2
CDR3 protein: CASSPGTGGRAETQYF; J gene: TRBJ2-5; D gene: TRBD1; clone size: -; V gene: TRBV9
CDR3 protein: CASSGIWSGELFF; J gene: TRBJ2-2; D gene: -; clone size: few; V gene: TRBV28
CDR3 protein: CASSLVKRQGIYEQYF; J gene: TRBJ2-7; D gene: TRBD1; clone size: -; V gene: TRBV5-1
CDR3 protein: CASSKGSGVSDTQYF; J gene: TRBJ2-3; D gene: -; clone size: -; V gene: TRBV7-9
CDR3 protein: CASSFRQGGNQPQHF; J gene: TRBJ1-5; D gene: TRBD1; clone size: -; V gene: TRBV7-2
CDR3 protein: CASSEVSQGRSYGYTF; J gene: TRBJ1-2; D gene: -; clone size: -; V gene: TRBV6-1
CDR3 protein: CASSALGGPDSINEKLFF; J gene: TRBJ1-4; D gene: -; clone size: -; V gene: TRBV5-6
CDR3 protein: CASSMAGPTDTQYF; J gene: TRBJ2-3; D gene: -; clone size: -; V gene: TRBV5-1
CDR3 protein: CASSSLQGRLDGYTF; J gene: TRBJ1-2; D gene: TRBD1; clone size: -; V gene: TRBV5-1
CDR3 protein: CASKGSSANTEAFF; J gene: TRBJ1-1; D gene: -; clone size: once; V gene: TRBV19
CDR3 protein: CASSPPFRTGELFF; J gene: TRBJ2-2; D gene: -; clone size: -; V gene: TRBV18
CDR3 protein: CASTSLAERGSTQYF; J gene: TRBJ2-3; D gene: TRBD2; clone size: once; V gene: TRBV19
CDR3 protein: CASSQEDFYTGELFF; J gene: TRBJ2-2; D gene: -; clone size: -; V gene: TRBV4-1
CDR3 protein: CASSATGVPNEKLFF; J gene: TRBJ1-4; D gene: TRBD1; clone size: few; V gene: TRBV18
CDR3 protein: CASSSGPRTGELFF; J gene: TRBJ2-2; D gene: -; clone size: once; V gene: TRBV7-9
CDR3 protein: CAWSVGTRKQYF; J gene: TRBJ2-7; D gene: -; clone size: -; V gene: TRBV30
CDR3 protein: CASSHPQQGRNEQFF; J gene: TRBJ2-1; D gene: TRBD1; clone size: few; V gene: TRBV4-3
CDR3 protein: CASSIQWGFSYEQYF; J gene: TRBJ2-7; D gene: -; clone size: -; V gene: TRBV19